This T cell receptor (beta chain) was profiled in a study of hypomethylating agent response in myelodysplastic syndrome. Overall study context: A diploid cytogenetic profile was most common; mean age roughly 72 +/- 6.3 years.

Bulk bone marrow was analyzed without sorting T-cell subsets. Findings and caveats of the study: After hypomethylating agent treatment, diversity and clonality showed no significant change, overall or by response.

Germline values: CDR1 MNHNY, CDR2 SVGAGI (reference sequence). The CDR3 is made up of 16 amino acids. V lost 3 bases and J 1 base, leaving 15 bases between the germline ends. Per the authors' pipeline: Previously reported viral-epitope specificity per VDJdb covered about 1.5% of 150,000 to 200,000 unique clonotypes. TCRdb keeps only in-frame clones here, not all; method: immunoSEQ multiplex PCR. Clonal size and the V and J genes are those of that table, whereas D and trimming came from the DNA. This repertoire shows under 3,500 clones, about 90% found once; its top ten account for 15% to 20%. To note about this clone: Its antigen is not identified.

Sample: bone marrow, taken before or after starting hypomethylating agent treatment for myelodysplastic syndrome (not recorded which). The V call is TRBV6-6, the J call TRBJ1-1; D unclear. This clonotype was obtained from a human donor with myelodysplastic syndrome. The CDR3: CASSYGPGRRNTEAFF. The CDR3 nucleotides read TGTGCCAGCAGTTATGGGCCCGGCCGGCGGAACACTGAAGCTTTCTTT.